This T cell receptor (beta chain) was sequenced during a study of cytomegalovirus exposure and HLA in healthy donors. Overall study findings and caveats: In a later analysis, compared with equally common non-associated chains, HLA-associated beta chains were more expanded.

60 Vbeta and 13 Jbeta primers were used in PCR. Some clones are missing from TCRdb's copy, which holds only in-frame ones; the method was immunoSEQ multiplex PCR. Here the sample spans about 160,000 clones, just under 65% being singletons. Points on this clone: Its antigen is as yet unknown.

Germline V gives CDR1 LGHNA, CDR2 YSLEER. The CDR3 is 15 residues long. V shed 0 bases and J shed 4 bases, with 10 bases lying between them. This sequence was found in a woman aged 60-70 years in good health and CMV-seropositive. Sample: PBMCs. The chain uses TRBV4-3 and TRBJ2-1, with D perhaps matching TRBD2 (6 bases). This CDR3 reads CASSQEAGRYNEQFF. The CDR3 DNA reads as TGCGCCAGCAGCCAAGAGGCGGGGCGGTACAATGAGCAGTTCTTC.